The 8 T cell receptor beta chains below come from one sample, sequenced in a study of Graves' ophthalmopathy and Graves' hyperthyroidism. The study amplified TCR beta CDR3 regions using RNA transcripts. First-round RT-PCR relied on HTBI primers, and a second-round multiplex PCR came next. TCRdb processed the multiplex PCR reads anew with MiXCR; each CDR3 protein has one entry. The sample records 450,000 to 600,000 distinct CDR3 sequences, about 40% being singletons. Source material: peripheral blood or thyroid tissue (not recorded which). These receptors all stem from an adult man with Graves' hyperthyroidism.

V gene TRBV12-3 or TRBV12-4 combines with J gene TRBJ1-1; D unclear. The CDR3 covers 15 residues. Trimming shortened V by 5 bases and J by 4 bases, and 17 bases separated the two germline ends. The CDR3 loop is CASSGLLAHGTEAFF. In nucleotides, the CDR3 is TGTGCCAGCAGTGGATTACTGGCACATGGCACTGAAGCTTTCTTT.

This chain links TRBV29-1 with TRBJ1-2; 7 bases are a match to TRBD1. Per germline, CDR1 SQVTM and CDR2 ANQGSEA. The junction had 5 bases not matched to a gene; V was cut back by 4 bases and J by 3 bases. The CDR3 runs to 13 residues. The CDR3 DNA sequence: TGCAGCGTTGTGGCAGGGGGTTACTATGGCTACACCTTC. Amino acid sequence: CSVVAGGYYGYTF.

The V gene is TRBV28, the J gene TRBJ2-7, with TRBD1 as a possible D gene (5 bases). V shed 1 base and J shed 3 bases, with 7 bases lying between them. This CDR3 comprises 13 residues. Per the germline V gene, CDR1 is MDHEN and CDR2 is SYDVKM. CDR3 nucleotides: TGTGCCAGCAGTTTATCCAGGGTCTACGAGCAGTACTTC. Translation gives CASSLSRVYEQYF.

This clonotype was detected many times. The chain carries TRBV7-2 and TRBJ2-7; 11 bases line up with TRBD2. Germline trimming cut 3 bases from V and 1 base from J; bases unmatched to any gene: 2. This CDR3 has 15 amino acids. Germline V gives CDR1 SGHTA, CDR2 FQGNSA. CDR3 protein: CASSFTSGGSYEQYF. CDR3 nucleotide sequence: TGTGCCAGCAGCTTCACTAGCGGGGGTTCCTACGAGCAGTACTTC.

This clonotype was seen a few times. The CDR3 sequence: CSVKRGSYNEQFF. The CDR3 coding sequence is TGCAGTGTAAAACGGGGCTCCTACAATGAGCAGTTCTTC. This chain joins TRBV20-1 and TRBJ2-7; TRBD2 might be the D (5 bases). With the DNA end fitting TRBJ2-1 better, the J assignment may be wrong. CDR3 length: 13 amino acids. The germline CDR1 and CDR2 sequences are DFQATT and SNEGSKA (reference sequence).

This clonotype was seen only a few times. This chain links TRBV4-1 with TRBJ2-3; the D gene is possibly TRBD1 (5 bases). Germline-derived CDR1 and CDR2 are MGHRA and YSYEKL. The CDR3 runs 15 residues. Trimming shortened V by 0 bases and J by 5 bases, and 12 bases separated the two germline ends. The CDR3 region has the DNA TGCGCCAGCAGCCAAGACAGGGCACTCCAAGATACGCAGTATTTT. It is translated as CASSQDRALQDTQYF.

This clonotype was detected many times. V is TRBV5-1 and J is TRBJ1-1; possibly TRBD1 for D (6 bases). The CDR3 loop spans 12 amino acids. Germline assignment: CDR1 SGHRS and CDR2 YFSETQ. Trimming shortened V by 2 bases and J by 11 bases, and 13 bases separated the two germline ends. The CDR3 DNA follows: TGCGCCAGCAGCTTTTCACAGGGTGAGGCTTTCTTT. The encoded protein is CASSFSQGEAFF.

To note about this clonotype: This sequence may be a read error, since a much larger clone differs from it by one base. The chain is built from TRBV7-3 and TRBJ2-7; TRBD2 aligns across 12 bases. Germline values: CDR1 SGHTA, CDR2 FQGTGA. V trimming: 3 bases; J trimming: 2 bases; junction bases outside the gene matches: 5. This CDR3 region has 16 residues. In DNA, the CDR3 is TGTGCCAGCAGCTTCGGACTAGCGGGATCCCCCTACGAGCAGTACTTC. Protein product: CASSFGLAGSPYEQYF.